These 27 T cell receptor beta chains were all obtained from the same sample, sequenced in a study of blood T cell repertoires in COVID-19. Data came from immunoSEQ multiplex PCR; TCRdb stores just in-frame clones and leaves some out. Of approximately 170,000 clones in the sample, roughly 88% were seen once. Material for sequencing was peripheral blood. The receptors stem from a man older than 75 with COVID-19, enrolled during active disease.

The chain combines TRBV7-2 with TRBJ2-5; possibly TRBD2 for D (7 bases). V shed 1 base and J shed 4 bases, with 13 bases lying between them. The CDR3 spans 15 residues. CDR1 and CDR2 from the germline V gene are SGHTA and FQGNSA. As DNA, the CDR3 is TGTGCCAGCAGCTTAGGGGGGGGGCCCCCAGAGACCCAGTACTTC. Its translation is CASSLGGGPPETQYF.

This chain joins TRBV5-1 and TRBJ1-2, with D possibly being TRBD1 (6 bases). This CDR3 is 14 amino acids long. V lost 6 bases, J lost 1 base, and 13 bases lay in between. Germline-derived CDR1 and CDR2 are SGHRS and YFSETQ. CDR3 sequence reads: CASTPDSFNYGYTF. DNA for the CDR3: TGCGCCAGCACCCCGGACAGTTTTAACTATGGCTACACCTTC. The full variable domain, its missing parts supplied by reference TRBV5-1 and TRBJ1-2, is KAGVTQTPRYLIKTRGQQVTLSCSPISGHRSVSWYQQTPGQGLQFLFEYFSETQRNKGNFPGRFSGRQFSNSRSEMNVSTLELGDSALYLCASTPDSFNYGYTFGSGTRLTVV.

The chain is built from TRBV5-6 and TRBJ1-2; 8 bases match TRBD1. Germline assignment: CDR1 SGHDT and CDR2 YYEEEE. The J segment lost 8 bases and the V segment lost 2 bases, leaving 5 bases of the junction unmatched. The CDR3 length is 13 residues. The CDR3 here is CASSFGQGIGYTF. The CDR3 nucleotides are TGTGCCAGCAGCTTCGGACAGGGCATAGGCTACACCTTC.

The chain couples TRBV5-1 to TRBJ2-3; the match to TRBD1 covers 7 bases. This CDR3 region has 13 residues. CDR1 is SGHRS, CDR2 YFSETQ, per germline. V trimming: 5 bases; J trimming: 4 bases; junction bases outside the gene matches: 4. The CDR3 DNA reads TGCGCCAGCAGTGAGGGGGCTGCAGATACGCAGTATTTT. Translating gives CASSEGAADTQYF.

The V gene is TRBV29-1, the J gene TRBJ1-5; 9 bases match TRBD1. The CDR3 spans 14 residues. J gave up 6 bases and V 4 bases, and 7 bases lay outside the gene matches. Germline CDR1 and CDR2: SQVTM and ANQGSEA. The CDR3 protein is CSVVTGGLGQPQHF. CDR3 nucleotides: TGCAGCGTTGTCACAGGGGGCCTGGGTCAGCCCCAGCATTTT.

The genes are TRBV5-1 and TRBJ1-2; TRBD1 matches 8 bases. The J segment lost 3 bases and the V segment lost 0 bases, leaving 4 bases of the junction unmatched. The CDR3 length is 15 residues. Per the germline V gene, CDR1 is SGHRS and CDR2 is YFSETQ. In nucleotides, the CDR3 is TGCGCCAGCAGCTTGGGTCAGGGGGCTGACTATGGCTACACCTTC. It translates to CASSLGQGADYGYTF.

The chain links TRBV10-1 to TRBJ1-5; 8 bases are a match to TRBD1. The CDR3 has 14 residues. Germline V gene sequence: CDR1 WNHNN, CDR2 SYGVQD (reference sequence). Unmatched junction bases numbered 9, after V lost 9 bases and J lost 5 bases. The CDR3 protein is CASKPDRGHQPQHF. The CDR3 DNA reads as TGCGCCAGTAAACCCGACAGGGGCCATCAGCCCCAGCATTTT.

The gene calls are TRBV7-8 and TRBJ2-5; D possibly corresponds to TRBD2 (5 bases). CDR1 is SGHVS, CDR2 FQNEAQ, per germline. CDR3 length equals 13 residues. V lost 1 base and J 8 bases, leaving 11 bases between the germline ends. CDR3 amino acids: CASSLGTAGTQYF. In DNA form, the CDR3 reads TGTGCCAGCAGCTTAGGGACGGCGGGTACCCAGTACTTC. The full variable domain, completed using reference TRBV7-8 and TRBJ2-5, is GAGVSQSPRYKVAKRGQDVALRCDPISGHVSLFWYQQALGQGPEFLTYFQNEAQLDKSGLPSDRFFAERPEGSVSTLKIQRTQQEDSAVYLCASSLGTAGTQYFGPGTRLLVL.

The J gene is TRBJ1-3, the V gene TRBV6-5; D uncertain. Trimming left V 2 bases short and J 2 bases short, with 7 bases between. Germline V lookup: CDR1 MNHEY, CDR2 SVGAGI. CDR3 length: 14 amino acids. CDR3 loop: CASSYLGPGNTIYF. The CDR3 nucleotides are TGTGCCAGCAGTTACCTGGGCCCTGGAAACACCATATATTTT.

The chain combines TRBV19 with TRBJ1-2; 10 bases match TRBD1. Germline V CDR1 and CDR2: LNHDA, SQIVND (reference sequence). V lost 6 bases, J lost 8 bases, and 6 bases stayed unmatched. CDR3 length equals 13 residues. The CDR3 loop reads CASRPGQGRGYTF. CDR3 coding DNA: TGTGCCAGTAGGCCGGGACAGGGGCGCGGCTACACCTTC.

V is TRBV6-5 and J is TRBJ1-5; D is undetermined. Germline CDR1 MNHEY, CDR2 SVGAGI. V was clipped by 7 bases and J by 0 bases, with 10 bases between them. The CDR3 is made up of 14 amino acids. The CDR3 DNA sequence: TGTGCCAGCATTCCTTTTTATAGCAATCAGCCCCAGCATTTT. This sequence encodes CASIPFYSNQPQHF.

The chain joins TRBV7-3 to TRBJ2-6, with D perhaps matching TRBD2 (7 bases). CDR1 SGHTA and CDR2 FQGTGA come from the germline V gene. This CDR3 has 15 amino acids. V was pared by 6 bases and J by 4 bases, with 13 bases between. CDR3 region: CASSQGGGGANVLTF. CDR3 nucleotide sequence: TGTGCCAGCAGTCAAGGGGGAGGGGGGGCCAACGTCCTGACTTTC.

CDR3 nucleotides: TGTGCCAGCAGTTTGGGACAGCAGGTCACTGAAGCTTTCTTT. Translation: CASSLGQQVTEAFF. The chain employs TRBV6-5 and TRBJ1-1; 7 bases map to TRBD1. CDR3 length equals 14 residues. CDR1 is MNHEY, CDR2 SVGAGI, per germline. The J segment lost 4 bases and the V segment lost 4 bases, leaving 6 bases of the junction unmatched.

This chain connects TRBV2 to TRBJ1-1, with D perhaps TRBD1 (6 bases). CDR1 is SNHLY, CDR2 FYNNEI, per germline. CDR3 length equals 17 residues. V lost 3 bases, J lost 4 bases, and 21 bases lay in between. CDR3 amino acids: CASSDGRGKGRGTEAFF. The CDR3 nucleotides are TGTGCCAGCAGTGACGGCAGGGGAAAGGGCAGAGGCACTGAAGCTTTCTTT. The whole variable domain, filled in from reference TRBV2 and TRBJ1-1, reads EPEVTQTPSHQVTQMGQEVILRCVPISNHLYFYWYRQILGQKVEFLVSFYNNEISEKSEIFDDQFSVERPDGSNFTLKIRSTKLEDSAMYFCASSDGRGKGRGTEAFFGQGTRLTVV.

The table lists this clone with a count of one. The chain has TRBV6-5 and TRBJ1-5; no firm D call. V lost 0 bases to trimming and J lost 7 bases, with 10 bases between them. Germline loops: CDR1 MNHEY, CDR2 SVGAGI. CDR3 length equals 14 residues. The CDR3 DNA sequence: TGTGCCAGCAGTTACTCGGGCAGCGGGCAGCCCCAGCATTTT. Amino acids: CASSYSGSGQPQHF.

The chain is built from TRBV6-4 and TRBJ2-2; unclear D gene. CDR1 and CDR2 (germline): MRHNA, SNTAGT. The CDR3 loop spans 13 amino acids. Trimming pared 10 bases from V and 4 bases from J, leaving 13 bases between. For the CDR3, the DNA is TGTGCCACCAGAGAACGACTCACCGGGGAGCTGTTTTTT. Residues: CATRERLTGELFF.

The chain joins TRBV7-8 to TRBJ1-1; no clear D gene. CDR3 size: 16 residues. Per germline, CDR1 SGHVS and CDR2 FQNEAQ. The V end lost 4 bases, the J end lost 0 bases, and 15 bases lay between the germline ends. The CDR3 DNA reads as TGTGCCAGCAGCTCCACCGCGGGGAGAATGAACACTGAAGCTTTCTTT. Translation gives CASSSTAGRMNTEAFF.

The chain employs TRBV24-1 and TRBJ2-1; 10 bases are a match to TRBD1. V lost 3 bases to trimming and J lost 7 bases; unmatched junction nucleotides: 5. Germline V gene lookup returns CDR1 KGHDR and CDR2 SFDVKD. The CDR3 contains 15 residues. For the CDR3, the DNA is TGTGCCACCAGTGATCCCGGGACAGGGGATAATGAGCAGTTCTTC. Translating it yields CATSDPGTGDNEQFF.

The chain employs TRBV4-1 and TRBJ1-2; 8 nucleotides match TRBD1. V dropped 4 bases and J dropped 4; count of bases not matched to a gene: 14. Germline V gene sequence: CDR1 MGHRA, CDR2 YSYEKL. This CDR3 spans 17 amino acids. CDR3 sequence: CASSPGQVAQGFYGYTF. CDR3 nucleotide sequence: TGCGCCAGCAGCCCGGGACAGGTGGCACAAGGGTTCTATGGCTACACCTTC.

J is TRBJ1-6 and V is TRBV15; no clear D gene. This CDR3 comprises 19 residues. Germline lookup yields CDR1 LNHNV and CDR2 YYDKDF (reference sequence). Trimming left V 0 bases short and J 0 bases short, with 15 bases between. CDR3 nucleotide sequence: TGTGCCACCAGCAGAGAAGGGCAGGAGGAGGGCTCCTATAATTCACCCCTCCACTTT. This encodes CATSREGQEEGSYNSPLHF. Together with reference TRBV15 and TRBJ1-6, the CDR3 gives the full variable domain: DAMVIQNPRYQVTQFGKPVTLSCSQTLNHNVMYWYQQKSSQAPKLLFHYYDKDFNNEADTPDNFQSRRPNTSFCFLDIRSPGLGDTAMYLCATSREGQEEGSYNSPLHFGNGTRLTVT.

This rearrangement joins TRBV7-3 to TRBJ2-7; D is possibly TRBD2 (6 bases). The CDR3 length is 16 residues. V lost 0 bases, J lost 6 bases, and 18 bases lay in between. Germline-derived CDR1 and CDR2 are SGHTA and FQGTGA. The CDR3 sequence is CASSLTRVAEGSEQYF. The CDR3 DNA follows: TGTGCCAGCAGCTTAACCCGCGTAGCGGAGGGTTCCGAGCAGTACTTC.

The V and J genes are TRBV19 and TRBJ1-1, with TRBD1 matching over 7 bases. This CDR3 is 17 amino acids long. Germline V gives CDR1 LNHDA, CDR2 SQIVND (reference sequence). The trim removed 6 bases at V and 1 base at J, leaving 14 bases unmatched. The DNA of the CDR3 is TGTGCCAGTAGACCCCCCCCTCCTCGACAGGGGAACACTGAAGCTTTCTTT. It yields the protein CASRPPPPRQGNTEAFF.

The V call is TRBV7-2, the J call TRBJ2-1, with 13 bases that match TRBD2. Germline V gene sequence: CDR1 SGHTA, CDR2 FQGNSA. CDR3 length: 14 residues. Trimming at V came to 5 bases and at J to 9 bases, leaving 4 bases not matched to a gene. In DNA form, the CDR3 reads TGTGCCAGCAGCCGGAGGACTAGCGGGGGTGAGCAGTTCTTC. It yields the protein CASSRRTSGGEQFF. Filled out from reference TRBV7-2 and TRBJ2-1, the complete variable domain reads GAGVSQSPSNKVTEKGKDVELRCDPISGHTALYWYRQSLGQGLEFLIYFQGNSAPDKSGLPSDRFSAERTGGSVSTLTIQRTQQEDSAVYLCASSRRTSGGEQFFGPGTRLTVL.

The V and J genes are TRBV6-5 and TRBJ1-6; possible D gene TRBD1, 6 bases. The ends were cut back, 7 bases at V and 5 bases at J, with 15 bases in the middle. The CDR3 runs 15 residues. Germline-derived CDR1 and CDR2 are MNHEY and SVGAGI. CDR3 residues: CASTRGGGDNSPLHF. The DNA of the CDR3 is TGTGCCAGCACCAGGGGCGGGGGGGATAATTCACCCCTCCACTTT.

The genes are TRBV5-6 and TRBJ2-1; TRBD2 matches 14 bases. The V gene end was trimmed by 4 bases and the J gene end by 7 bases; junction bases not matched to a gene: 16. The CDR3 loop spans 19 amino acids. CDR1 SGHDT and CDR2 YYEEEE come from the germline V gene. The CDR3 loop is CASSPLTSGGARGWNEQFF. The DNA for the CDR3 is TGTGCCAGCAGCCCCCTGACTAGCGGGGGGGCCAGGGGATGGAATGAGCAGTTCTTC.

This clone occurred once. The chain is built from TRBV4-2 and TRBJ1-2, with 9 nucleotides matching TRBD1. The CDR3 consists of 16 residues. Losses at the gene ends were 4 bases for V and 3 bases for J; bases not matched to a gene: 9. Germline assignment: CDR1 LGHNA and CDR2 YNFKEQ. CDR3 DNA: TGTGCCAGCAGCCTGGTAGGCGGGACAGGGCACTATGGCTACACCTTC. Translation gives CASSLVGGTGHYGYTF.

This chain uses TRBV5-4 with TRBJ2-3; D call uncertain. The CDR3 spans 14 residues. The V and J ends lost 4 bases and 2 bases respectively, with 11 bases between them. CDR1 SGHNT and CDR2 YYREEE come from the germline V gene (reference sequence). Here the CDR3 reads CASSTRKATDTQYF. As DNA, the CDR3 is TGTGCCAGCAGCACGCGGAAGGCCACAGATACGCAGTATTTT.